The 3 T cell receptor beta chains below all came from one sample that was sequenced in a study of blood T cell repertoires in COVID-19. Libraries were prepared by immunoSEQ multiplex PCR; TCRdb keeps only in-frame clonotypes and omits some of them. The table lists 220,000 or so clones, around 86% of them singletons. Sequenced input: peripheral blood. Receptor source: a woman aged 80 or older with COVID-19, enrolled during active disease.

The CDR3, as DNA: TGTGCCACGCTGGACAGGTTTGACTACGAGCAGTACTTC. Encoded protein: CATLDRFDYEQYF. V is TRBV6-5 and J is TRBJ2-7; 7 bases align to TRBD1. Germline V CDR1 and CDR2: MNHEY, SVGAGI. The CDR3 consists of 13 residues. The ends lost 10 bases at V and 3 bases at J; junction bases unmatched: 9.

The chain uses TRBV3-1 (or the pseudogene TRBV3-2) and TRBJ1-5; 7 bases map to TRBD1. The junction had 8 bases not matched to a gene; V was cut back by 5 bases and J by 7 bases. Per germline, CDR1 LGHDT and CDR2 YNNKEL (reference sequence). The CDR3 covers 14 residues. The CDR3: CASSFTGAGQPQHF. As DNA, the CDR3 is TGTGCCAGCAGCTTTACAGGGGCGGGGCAGCCCCAGCATTTT.

The chain joins TRBV5-4 to TRBJ1-2; D gene ambiguous. Trimming took off 0 bases at V and 2 bases at J, with 5 bases between the two ends. The CDR3 extends over 13 amino acids. Germline CDR1 is SGHNT and CDR2 is YYREEE (reference sequence). DNA for the CDR3: TGTGCCAGCAGCTTGGAACGGAACTATGGCTACACCTTC. Protein: CASSLERNYGYTF.